This T cell receptor (beta chain) was documented in a study of identifying expanded T cells in peripheral blood. Regarding the study as a whole: Differentially abundant clones: roughly 1.2 between replicates, just under 17 at two to three weeks, 19 to 20 at four. Two-week clone count variance significantly increased as total template count grew.

The protocol was immunoSEQ multiplex PCR, while the TCRdb copy is restricted to in-frame clones and leaves out a portion. Found here are about 100,000 clones, approximately 86% of them singletons; the top ten hold roughly 5.9%. Germline loops: CDR1 MNHEY, CDR2 SVGAGI. This CDR3 has 14 amino acids. V was pared by 10 bases and J by 1 base, with 9 bases of the junction left unmatched. Points on this clone: Its matching antigen is unknown.

No infections or other immune events were documented during collection. The TCR was taken from a person between 18 and 75 years old in good health. The chain combines TRBV6-5 with TRBJ1-1, with 7 bases matching TRBD1. The sequenced sample consisted of blood. The CDR3 loop reads CATRARGGNTEAFF. For the CDR3, the DNA is TGTGCCACCCGGGCCAGGGGGGGGAACACTGAAGCTTTCTTT.